The clone carrying this T cell receptor (beta chain) was counted many times. As yet, its antigen is unknown. Clinical symptoms, serum thyroxine and TRAb, thyroid ultrasound and orbital computed tomography were used for the diagnoses. This sample is part of a study of T cells in Graves' hyperthyroidism and ophthalmopathy. CDR1 and CDR2 from the germline V gene are SEHNR and FQNEAQ (reference sequence). The CDR3 sequence is 14 residues long. V was clipped by 3 bases and J by 1 base; unmatched bases: 3. General observations from the study: Most clonotypes expanded in the thyroid (above 0.001) were also present in blood.

Authors of the study amplified TCR beta CDR3 regions from RNA transcripts. HTBI primers were used for first-round RT-PCR of the TCR CDR3. TCRdb fed the multiplex PCR reads into MiXCR, producing one record per CDR3 protein. Of about 640,000 distinct CDR3 sequences detected, less than 25% appear once; the ten largest clones hold approximately 30%. The sequencing sample was made of blood. The V gene is TRBV7-9, the J gene TRBJ2-7; 7 positions agree with TRBD1. The TCR originated in a man aged 25 to 45 with Graves' ophthalmopathy. This CDR3 is CASSFPGQSYEQYF. CDR3 sequence (DNA): TGTGCCAGCAGCTTTCCGGGACAGTCCTACGAGCAGTACTTC.